This T cell receptor (beta chain) originates from a study of sequential checkpoint blockade in melanoma. On this clone: The antigen is not known.

Only in-frame clones appear in the TCRdb table, and some are missing; sequencing was by immunoSEQ multiplex PCR. The sample has 13,000 or so clones, roughly 24% seen once. The V end lost 6 bases, the J end lost 0 bases, and 20 bases lay between the germline ends. CDR3 length equals 17 residues. Overall study findings and caveats: Patients with week-13 increases in T-cell fraction and clonality benefited about 30 times more often.

Regarding treatment: randomized to nivolumab then ipilimumab (arm A) or the reverse (arm B). Patients had received no earlier DNA-damaging chemotherapy. The source material was tumor tissue (inferred from file names), sampled from a patient given nivolumab and ipilimumab in sequence. The V and J genes are TRBV23-1 and TRBJ2-5; D may be TRBD2 (6 bases). TRBV23-1 is noted as an ORF with a role that remains uncertain. The sequence was collected from a human donor with melanoma. CDR3 amino acids: CASSQDRLASYQETQYF. The CDR3 bases are TGCGCCAGCAGCCAAGATAGGCTAGCGTCGTACCAAGAGACCCAGTACTTC.